The subject of this entry is one TCR beta chain. Its target is unknown. This entry comes from a study of T cell responses to AZD1222 COVID-19 vaccine. Overall study context: Combined were second doses at about 4 or about 12 weeks.

Overall study results and limits: There were repertoire samples only from the period after the peak T cell response. Donors, mostly white British, included more females; clonal diversity was possibly underestimated. Reportedly, close to half of spike-specific TCRs are directed against unmutated variant regions.

The germline gives CDR1 MDHEN, CDR2 SYDVKM. The CDR3 is 14 residues long. The V end was cut by 8 bases, the J end by 5 bases, with 18 bases between. Using immunoSEQ multiplex PCR, the repertoire was profiled, and TCRdb retains in-frame clones only, with some absent. The table has 130,000 or so clones, 90% to 95% seen once. The TCR was taken from an adult in good health. J is TRBJ1-1 and V is TRBV28; D is unresolved. This specimen consisted of peripheral blood, obtained on day 0 of AZD1222 vaccination. CDR3 sequence (DNA): TGTGCCAGCTCCCCTGTGGTGGGGTGGACTGAAGCTTTCTTT. This codes for CASSPVVGWTEAFF.